The clone carrying this T cell receptor beta chain was recorded at least ten times. Its antigen remains unidentified. V lost 4 bases, J lost 2 bases, and 6 bases stayed unmatched. This CDR3 spans 17 amino acids. CDR1 is SGHNT and CDR2 is YYREEE in the germline V gene (reference sequence). The data stem from a study of early T cells in non-severe SARS-CoV-2 infection. TCRdb reprocessed the 5' RACE reads via MiXCR and lists one record per CDR3 protein. The table shows 30,000 to 40,000 distinct CDR3 sequences, with 6.8% occurring only once. Findings of the study overall: Anti-spike CD8 responses were favored in VDJdb matching, and private and CD4 specificities were missed.

The material was whole blood, obtained at baseline. The rearrangement uses TRBV5-4 and TRBJ2-7; 16 positions match TRBD2. This sequence originates from an adult who was a healthcare worker with PCR-confirmed SARS-CoV-2 infection or an uninfected control (not recorded which). The CDR3 coding sequence is TGTGCCAGCAGCGTTCCGGGACTAGCGGGAGGGCCCTACGAGCAGTACTTC. Its translation: CASSVPGLAGGPYEQYF.